These 11 T cell receptor beta chains share one sample of origin, sequenced in a study of blood T cell repertoires in COVID-19. Data came from immunoSEQ multiplex PCR; TCRdb stores just in-frame clones and leaves some out. The table lists hundreds of thousands of clones, approximately 79% of them singletons. Sequencing was done on a sample of peripheral blood. The receptors here all came from a woman aged 40 to 50 with active or convalescent COVID-19.

The chain carries TRBV4-1 and TRBJ2-1; D is unclear. V gave up 4 bases and J gave up 0 bases, with 16 bases separating them. The germline V gene has CDR1 MGHRA and CDR2 YSYEKL. CDR3 length: 17 amino acids. The CDR3 is CASSPLDSTLSYNEQFF. DNA for the CDR3: TGCGCCAGCAGCCCACTTGACTCGACCCTCTCCTACAATGAGCAGTTCTTC.

The rearrangement joins TRBV5-1 to TRBJ1-5; possibly TRBD1 for D (5 bases). Germline V gene sequence: CDR1 SGHRS, CDR2 YFSETQ. This CDR3 region has 15 residues. V gave up 0 bases and J gave up 2 bases, with 9 bases separating them. The CDR3 is CASSLDLGGNQPQHF. CDR3 nucleotides: TGCGCCAGCAGCTTGGATCTAGGGGGCAATCAGCCCCAGCATTTT.

The chain recombines TRBV7-8 with TRBJ2-3, with 9 nucleotides matching TRBD1. The V segment lost 0 bases and the J segment 4 bases; nucleotides outside the gene matches: 11. Germline lookup yields CDR1 SGHVS and CDR2 FQNEAQ. The CDR3 contains 18 residues. For the CDR3, the DNA is TGTGCCAGCAGCTTAGCCGGGGGGACAGGGTTTAGCCCAGATACGCAGTATTTT. Amino acids: CASSLAGGTGFSPDTQYF.

This clone was detected a few times. This chain links TRBV14 with TRBJ1-6, with D maybe TRBD1 (5 bases). CDR1 and CDR2 (germline): SGHDN, FVKESK. The CDR3 is 15 amino acids. Trimming removed 3 bases from V and 7 bases from J, with 13 bases in between. CDR3 amino acids: CASSHPRGTNSPLHF. Here the CDR3 DNA reads TGTGCCAGCAGCCACCCGCGGGGGACGAATTCACCCCTCCACTTT.

CDR3 in amino acids: CASSRDTGQNYGYTF. DNA of the CDR3: TGTGCCAGCAGCAGAGATACGGGACAGAACTATGGCTACACCTTC. J is TRBJ1-2 and V is TRBV6-6; 7 nucleotides line up with TRBD1. V lost 6 bases and J lost 2; bases outside the gene matches: 9. CDR1 MNHNY and CDR2 SVGAGI come from the germline V gene (reference sequence). The CDR3 is made up of 15 amino acids.

This sequence joins TRBV7-3 and TRBJ1-1; 9 bases match TRBD1. V trimming: 4 bases; J trimming: 2 bases; junction bases outside the gene matches: 5. There are 15 residues in the CDR3. Germline assignment: CDR1 SGHTA and CDR2 FQGTGA. CDR3 sequence reads: CASSYTGGLNTEAFF. CDR3 coding DNA: TGTGCCAGCAGCTACACAGGGGGCCTCAACACTGAAGCTTTCTTT. The variable domain in full, with the rest retrieved from reference TRBV7-3 and TRBJ1-1, is GAGVSQTPSNKVTEKGKYVELRCDPISGHTALYWYRQSLGQGPEFLIYFQGTGAADDSGLPNDRFFAVRPEGSVSTLKIQRTERGDSAVYLCASSYTGGLNTEAFFGQGTRLTVV.

This chain joins TRBV19 and TRBJ2-5; D perhaps matches TRBD2 (6 bases). This CDR3 spans 13 amino acids. The germline V and J ends were trimmed by 2 bases and 5 bases, with 9 bases remaining between them. The germline gives CDR1 LNHDA, CDR2 SQIVND (reference sequence). CDR3 in amino acids: CASSIMAGETQYF. In nucleotides, the CDR3 is TGTGCCAGTAGTATAATGGCGGGGGAGACCCAGTACTTC.

For this clone: Other DNA sequences of this sample code for an identical CDR3. The rearrangement joins TRBV29-1 to TRBJ1-4; perhaps TRBD1 as D (5 bases). Germline-derived CDR1 and CDR2 are SQVTM and ANQGSEA. The CDR3 is made up of 14 amino acids. V lost 6 bases and J 0 bases, leaving 11 bases between the germline ends. CDR3 DNA sequence: TGCAGCGTCAGTAAAGGGGCAACTAATGAAAAACTGTTTTTT. Residues: CSVSKGATNEKLFF.

V and J are TRBV7-9 and TRBJ1-3; a weak D match, TRBD1 (5 bases). CDR1 and CDR2 from the germline V gene are SEHNR and FQNEAQ (reference sequence). The CDR3 totals 15 residues. Trimming shortened V by 5 bases and J by 4 bases, and 15 bases separated the two germline ends. CDR3 amino acids: CASSRTSPAGNTIYF. The CDR3 coding sequence is TGTGCCAGCAGCCGGACATCCCCGGCAGGAAACACCATATATTTT.

This chain uses TRBV5-4 with TRBJ2-7, with 8 bases identical to TRBD1. V lost 4 bases and J lost 2; bases outside the gene matches: 2. Looked up from germline, CDR1 is SGHNT and CDR2 is YYREEE (reference sequence). The CDR3 consists of 13 residues. CDR3 loop: CASSVDRAYEQYF. The CDR3 DNA sequence: TGTGCCAGCAGCGTGGACAGGGCCTACGAGCAGTACTTC.

This sequence joins TRBV5-1 and TRBJ2-3; D unresolved. Germline values: CDR1 SGHRS, CDR2 YFSETQ. V lost 2 bases, J lost 6 bases, and 10 bases lay in between. This CDR3 spans 13 amino acids. CDR3 sequence: CASSLHETDTQYF. As DNA, the CDR3 is TGCGCCAGCAGCTTACATGAAACGGATACGCAGTATTTT.